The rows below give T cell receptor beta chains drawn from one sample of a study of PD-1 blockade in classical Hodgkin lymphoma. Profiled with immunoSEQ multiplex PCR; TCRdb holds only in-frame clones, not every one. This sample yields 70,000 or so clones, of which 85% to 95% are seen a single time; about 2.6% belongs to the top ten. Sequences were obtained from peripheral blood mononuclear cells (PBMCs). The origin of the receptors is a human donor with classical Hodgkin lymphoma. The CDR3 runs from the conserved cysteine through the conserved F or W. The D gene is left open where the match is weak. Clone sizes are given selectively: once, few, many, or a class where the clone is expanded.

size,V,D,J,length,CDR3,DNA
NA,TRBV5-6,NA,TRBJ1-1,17,CASSLVGWGARRTEAFF,TGTGCCAGCAGCTTGGTTGGTTGGGGGGCGCGGAGAACTGAAGCTTTCTTT
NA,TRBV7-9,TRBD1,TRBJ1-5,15,CASSVGQGDNQPQHF,TGTGCCAGCAGCGTCGGACAGGGGGACAATCAGCCCCAGCATTTT
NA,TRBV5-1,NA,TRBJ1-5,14,CASRPDPSNQPQHF,TGCGCCAGCCGACCGGACCCTAGCAATCAGCCCCAGCATTTT
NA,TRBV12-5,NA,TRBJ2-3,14,CASGLSGGTDTQYF,TGTGCTAGTGGTTTGTCCGGGGGCACAGATACGCAGTATTTT
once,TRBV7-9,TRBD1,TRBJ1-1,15,CASSASGTGNTEAFF,TGTGCCAGCAGCGCGTCCGGGACAGGGAACACTGAAGCTTTCTTT
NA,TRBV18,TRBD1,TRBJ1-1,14,CASSPQGANTEAFF,TGTGCCAGCTCACCACAGGGGGCAAACACTGAAGCTTTCTTT
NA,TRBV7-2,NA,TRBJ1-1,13,CASSLAGNTEAFF,TGTGCCAGCAGCTTAGCAGGGAACACTGAAGCTTTCTTT
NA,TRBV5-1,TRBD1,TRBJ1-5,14,CASSFGTGDQPQHF,TGCGCCAGCAGCTTTGGGACAGGGGATCAGCCCCAGCATTTT
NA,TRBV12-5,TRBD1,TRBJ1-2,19,CASGLVLERGPPINYGYTF,TGTGCTAGTGGTTTGGTACTTGAGAGGGGGCCTCCTATTAACTATGGCTACACCTTC
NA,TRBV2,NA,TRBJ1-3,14,CASTQGPSGNTIYF,TGTGCCAGCACCCAGGGGCCCTCTGGAAACACCATATATTTT
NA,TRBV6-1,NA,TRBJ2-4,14,CASSDGGAGNIQYF,TGTGCCAGCAGTGACGGGGGCGCAGGGAACATTCAGTACTTC
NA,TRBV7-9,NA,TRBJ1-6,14,CASSLDRINSPLHF,TGTGCCAGCAGCTTAGACAGGATAAATTCACCCCTCCACTTT
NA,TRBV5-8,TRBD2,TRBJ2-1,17,CASSLASFSGIYNEQFF,TGTGCCAGCAGCTTGGCAAGTTTTAGCGGGATCTACAATGAGCAGTTCTTC
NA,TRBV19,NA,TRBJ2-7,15,CASSILGAVHYEQYF,TGTGCCAGTAGTATTTTGGGAGCAGTGCACTACGAGCAGTACTTC
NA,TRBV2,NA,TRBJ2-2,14,CASTTWTSSGELFF,TGTGCCAGCACCACATGGACTTCTTCAGGGGAGCTGTTTTTT
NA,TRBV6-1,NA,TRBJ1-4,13,CASRGQINEKLFF,TGTGCCAGCAGAGGACAGATCAATGAAAAACTGTTTTTT
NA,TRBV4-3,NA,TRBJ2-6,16,CASSQVEGSGANVLTF,TGCGCCAGCAGCCAAGTAGAGGGTTCTGGGGCCAACGTCCTGACTTTC
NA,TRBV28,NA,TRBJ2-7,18,CASSQGTFATRSSYEQYF,TGTGCCAGCAGCCAAGGGACGTTTGCAACGAGGAGCTCCTACGAGCAGTACTTC
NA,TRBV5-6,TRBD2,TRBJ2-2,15,CASSSYSGGHGELFF,TGTGCCAGCAGCTCTTATAGCGGGGGGCACGGGGAGCTGTTTTTT
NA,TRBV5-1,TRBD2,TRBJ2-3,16,CASTPGRGGFTDTQYF,TGCGCCAGCACCCCGGGCCGGGGGGGATTCACAGATACGCAGTATTTT
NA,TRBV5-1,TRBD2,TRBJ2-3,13,CASSRTSADTQYF,TGCGCCAGCAGCCGGACTAGCGCAGATACGCAGTATTTT
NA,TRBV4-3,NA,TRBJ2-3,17,CASSQGPRGSGTDTQYF,TGCGCCAGCAGCCAAGGACCCAGGGGTTCAGGGACAGATACGCAGTATTTT
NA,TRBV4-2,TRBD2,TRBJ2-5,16,CASSAASGGAEETQYF,TGTGCCAGCAGCGCGGCTAGCGGGGGGGCTGAAGAGACCCAGTACTTC
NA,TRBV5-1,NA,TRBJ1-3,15,CASSLDGSSGNTIYF,TGCGCCAGCAGCTTGGATGGCAGCTCTGGAAACACCATATATTTT
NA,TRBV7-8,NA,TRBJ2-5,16,CASSKPLIKGGETQYF,TGTGCCAGCAGCAAACCACTGATTAAGGGGGGGGAGACCCAGTACTTC
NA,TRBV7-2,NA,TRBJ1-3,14,CASSPKSSGNTIYF,TGTGCCAGCAGCCCCAAGAGCTCTGGAAACACCATATATTTT
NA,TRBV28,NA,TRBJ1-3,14,CASSPRYIGNTIYF,TGTGCCAGCAGTCCGCGGTACATCGGGAACACCATATATTTT
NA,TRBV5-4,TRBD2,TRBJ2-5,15,CASTRTSGGAETQYF,TGTGCCAGCACCCGGACTAGCGGGGGGGCGGAGACCCAGTACTTC
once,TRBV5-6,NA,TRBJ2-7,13,CASSVQGSYEQYF,TGTGCCAGCAGCGTGCAGGGGTCCTACGAGCAGTACTTC
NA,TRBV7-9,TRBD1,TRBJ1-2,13,CASSLGTGNGYTF,TGTGCCAGCAGCTTAGGGACAGGGAACGGCTACACCTTC
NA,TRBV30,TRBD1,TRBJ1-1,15,CAWRPGTGVGTEAFF,TGTGCCTGGAGACCCGGGACAGGGGTGGGCACTGAAGCTTTCTTT
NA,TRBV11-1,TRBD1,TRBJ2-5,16,CASSLGSTGGKETQYF,TGTGCCAGCAGCTTGGGGTCCACAGGGGGTAAAGAGACCCAGTACTTC
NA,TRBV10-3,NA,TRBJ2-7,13,CAISAYSDYEQYF,TGTGCCATCAGTGCTTACTCCGACTACGAGCAGTACTTC
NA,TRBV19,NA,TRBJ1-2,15,CASSMRTVANYGYTF,TGTGCCAGTAGTATGCGGACAGTAGCTAACTATGGCTACACCTTC
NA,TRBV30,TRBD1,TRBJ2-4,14,CAWSHGQDKNIQYF,TGTGCCTGGAGTCACGGACAGGACAAAAACATTCAGTACTTC
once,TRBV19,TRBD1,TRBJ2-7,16,CASSNLPGQGAVEQYF,TGTGCCAGTAGTAACCTTCCGGGACAGGGGGCTGTAGAGCAGTACTTC
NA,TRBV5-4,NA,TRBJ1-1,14,CASSFWGAVTEAFF,TGTGCCAGCAGCTTTTGGGGCGCGGTCACTGAAGCTTTCTTT
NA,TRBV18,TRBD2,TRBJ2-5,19,CASSPGLAGRLREQETQYF,TGTGCCAGCTCACCGGGACTAGCGGGTAGACTGCGGGAACAAGAGACCCAGTACTTC
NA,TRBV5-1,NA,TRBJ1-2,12,CASSLGRDGYTF,TGCGCCAGCAGCTTGGGGAGGGATGGCTACACCTTC
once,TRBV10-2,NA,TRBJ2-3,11,CASIYTDTQYF,TGCGCCAGCATTTACACAGATACGCAGTATTTT
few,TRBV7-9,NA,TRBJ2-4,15,CASSPRVGGENIQYF,TGTGCCAGCAGCCCCCGAGTCGGGGGTGAAAACATTCAGTACTTC
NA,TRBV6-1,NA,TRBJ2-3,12,CASSEASDTQYF,TGTGCCAGCAGTGAGGCCAGTGACACGCAGTATTTT